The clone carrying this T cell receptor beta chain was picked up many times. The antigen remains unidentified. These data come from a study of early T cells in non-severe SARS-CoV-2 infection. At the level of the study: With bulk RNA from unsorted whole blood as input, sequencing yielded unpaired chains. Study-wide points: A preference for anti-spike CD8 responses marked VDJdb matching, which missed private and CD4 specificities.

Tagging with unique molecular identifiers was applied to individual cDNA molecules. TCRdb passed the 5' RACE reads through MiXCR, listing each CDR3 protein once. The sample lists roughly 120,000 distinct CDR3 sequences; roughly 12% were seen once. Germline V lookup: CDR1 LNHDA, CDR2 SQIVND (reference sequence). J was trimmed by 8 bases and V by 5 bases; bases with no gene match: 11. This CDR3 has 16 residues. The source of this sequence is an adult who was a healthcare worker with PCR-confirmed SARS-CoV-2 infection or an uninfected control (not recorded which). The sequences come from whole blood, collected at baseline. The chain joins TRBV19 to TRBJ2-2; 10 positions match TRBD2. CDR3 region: CASSRGLAGVSGELFF. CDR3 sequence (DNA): TGTGCCAGTAGTCGCGGTCTAGCGGGAGTATCAGGGGAGCTGTTTTTT.